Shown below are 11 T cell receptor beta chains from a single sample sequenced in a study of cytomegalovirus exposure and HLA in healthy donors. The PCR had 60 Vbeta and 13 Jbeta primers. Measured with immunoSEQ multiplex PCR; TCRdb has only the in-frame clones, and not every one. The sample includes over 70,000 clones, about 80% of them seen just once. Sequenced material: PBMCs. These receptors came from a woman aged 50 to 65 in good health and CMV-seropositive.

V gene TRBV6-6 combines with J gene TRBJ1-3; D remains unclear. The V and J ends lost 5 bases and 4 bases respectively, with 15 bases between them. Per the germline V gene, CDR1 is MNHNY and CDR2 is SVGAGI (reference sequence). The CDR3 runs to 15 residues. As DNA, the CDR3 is TGTGCCAGCAGTCCTCCGCGGTTTGACGGAAACACCATATATTTT. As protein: CASSPPRFDGNTIYF.

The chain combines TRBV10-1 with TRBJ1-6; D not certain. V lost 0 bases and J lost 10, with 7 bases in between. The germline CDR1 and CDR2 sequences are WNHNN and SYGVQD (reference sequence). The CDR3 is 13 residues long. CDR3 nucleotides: TGCGCCAGCAGTGAGTCGCTATGGTCACCCCTCCACTTT. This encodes CASSESLWSPLHF.

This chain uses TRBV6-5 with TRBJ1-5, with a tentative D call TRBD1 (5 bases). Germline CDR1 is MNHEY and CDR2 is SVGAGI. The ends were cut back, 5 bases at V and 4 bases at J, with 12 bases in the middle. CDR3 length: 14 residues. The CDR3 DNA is TGTGCCAGCAGTAAGGCAGGGATAAATCAGCCCCAGCATTTT. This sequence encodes CASSKAGINQPQHF.

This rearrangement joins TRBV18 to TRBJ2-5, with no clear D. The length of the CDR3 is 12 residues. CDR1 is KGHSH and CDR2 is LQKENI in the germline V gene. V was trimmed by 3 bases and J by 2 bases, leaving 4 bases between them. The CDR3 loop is CASSPLQETQYF. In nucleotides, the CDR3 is TGTGCCAGCTCACCGTTACAAGAGACCCAGTACTTC.

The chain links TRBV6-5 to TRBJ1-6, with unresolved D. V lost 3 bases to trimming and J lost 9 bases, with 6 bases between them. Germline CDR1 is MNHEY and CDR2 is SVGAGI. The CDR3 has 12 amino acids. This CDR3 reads CASSYQASPLHF. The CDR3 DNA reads TGTGCCAGCAGTTATCAGGCTTCACCCCTCCACTTT.

CDR3 region: CASSKVAGGLIVGCEQYV. CDR3 coding DNA: TGTGCCAGCAGCAAAGTAGCGGGAGGTTTGATAGTGGGATGCGAGCAGTACGTC. The chain uses TRBV21-1 and TRBJ2-7; the table's D call, TRBD2, has no DNA check behind it. TRBV21-1 corresponds to a pseudogene. The CDR3 is 18 amino acids.

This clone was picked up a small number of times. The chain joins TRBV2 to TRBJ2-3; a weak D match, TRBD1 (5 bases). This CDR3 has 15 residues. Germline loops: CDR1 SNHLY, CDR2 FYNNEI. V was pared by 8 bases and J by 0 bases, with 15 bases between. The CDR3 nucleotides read TGTGCCAGCTCTGAGTACGGACATAGCACAGATACGCAGTATTTT. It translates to CASSEYGHSTDTQYF.

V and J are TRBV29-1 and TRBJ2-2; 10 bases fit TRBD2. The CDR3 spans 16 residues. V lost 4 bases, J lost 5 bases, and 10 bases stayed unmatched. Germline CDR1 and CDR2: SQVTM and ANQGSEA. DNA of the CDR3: TGCAGCGTTGGAGCGGGAGGGGGGTTGGGTACCGGGGAGCTGTTTTTT. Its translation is CSVGAGGGLGTGELFF.

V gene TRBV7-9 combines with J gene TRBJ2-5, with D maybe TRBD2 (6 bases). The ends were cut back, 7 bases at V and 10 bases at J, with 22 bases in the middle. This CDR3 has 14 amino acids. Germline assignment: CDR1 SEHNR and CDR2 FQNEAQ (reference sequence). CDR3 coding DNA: TGTGCCAGCACCCCTGGGACTCAACAAACACTCCAGTACTTC. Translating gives CASTPGTQQTLQYF.

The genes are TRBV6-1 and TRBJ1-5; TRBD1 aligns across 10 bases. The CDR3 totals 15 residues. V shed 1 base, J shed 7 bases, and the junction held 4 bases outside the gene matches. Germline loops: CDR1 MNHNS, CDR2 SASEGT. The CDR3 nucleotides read TGTGCCAGCAGTGAAGGGGACAGGGGTGCACAGCCCCAGCATTTT. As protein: CASSEGDRGAQPQHF.

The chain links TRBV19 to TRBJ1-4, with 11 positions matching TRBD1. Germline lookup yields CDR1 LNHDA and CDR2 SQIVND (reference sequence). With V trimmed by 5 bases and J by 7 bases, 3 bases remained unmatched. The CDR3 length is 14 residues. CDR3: CASSFGTGGEKLFF. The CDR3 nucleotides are TGTGCCAGTAGTTTCGGGACAGGGGGTGAAAAACTGTTTTTT.